This TCR beta chain was sequenced in a study of T cell repertoires in cytomegalovirus infection. Across the whole study: CMV epitopes, recently identified HLA-C-restricted and well-studied HLA-B-restricted, were used. CMV infection together with matching HLA type was indicated by public TCR beta signatures. Study-level results: HLA-C-restricted TCR beta clonotypes specific for CMV led the ex vivo response. Cumulated frequencies of public TCR beta families served to identify carriers of CMV plus the relevant HLA.

For this clonotype: Its specificity is unknown.

A single record per CDR3 protein comes from TCRdb applying MiXCR to the reads. The data contain about 47,000 distinct CDR3 sequences, around a fifth of them singletons. The sequence came from a human donor in good health (CMV status not recorded). Some clones in this sample may be carry-over from other donors' samples. The input for sequencing was CD8+ T cells from cultured PBMCs, taken from culture after CMV antigen stimulation.

This CDR3 is CASSYGGGVRETQYF. In DNA, the CDR3 is TGTGCCAGCAGTTATGGCGGGGGGGTCCGAGAGACCCAGTACTTC. The rearrangement uses TRBV6-5 and TRBJ2-5; TRBD2 matches at 9 bases. This CDR3 has 15 amino acids. Trimming took 3 bases from V and 4 from J; bases not matched to a gene: 6. Germline loops: CDR1 MNHEY, CDR2 SVGAGI.